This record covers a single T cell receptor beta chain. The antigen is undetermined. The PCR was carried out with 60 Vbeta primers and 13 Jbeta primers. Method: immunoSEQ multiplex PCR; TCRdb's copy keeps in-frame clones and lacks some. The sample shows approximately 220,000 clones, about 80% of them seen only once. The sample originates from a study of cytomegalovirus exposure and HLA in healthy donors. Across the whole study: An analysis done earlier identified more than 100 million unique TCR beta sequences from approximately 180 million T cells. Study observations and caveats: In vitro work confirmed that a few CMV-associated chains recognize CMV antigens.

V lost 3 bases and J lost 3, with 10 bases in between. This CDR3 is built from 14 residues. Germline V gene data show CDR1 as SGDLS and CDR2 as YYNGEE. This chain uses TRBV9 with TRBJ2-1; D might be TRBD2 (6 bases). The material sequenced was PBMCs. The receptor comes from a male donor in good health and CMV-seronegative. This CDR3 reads CASSAGEYYNEQFF. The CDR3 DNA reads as TGTGCCAGCAGCGCGGGAGAATACTACAATGAGCAGTTCTTC.